This entry lists 6 T cell receptor beta chains sequenced from one sample in a study of shared clonotypes between healthy human individuals. This table comes from immunoSEQ multiplex PCR, and its TCRdb copy is limited to in-frame clones, with some not included. The sample has some 1,100,000 clones, about four fifths seen once; the top ten hold 0.5% to 0.6%. What was sequenced was memory CD4+ T cells from PBMCs. Sample subset: CD45RA-negative fraction. Every receptor here comes from a man younger than 35 in good health. Some clones in this sample may be carry-over from other donors' samples.

The chain joins TRBV28 to TRBJ1-3, with 7 positions matching TRBD1. This CDR3 region has 14 residues. V was pared by 3 bases and J by 4 bases, with 3 bases of the junction left unmatched. Germline V gene sequence: CDR1 MDHEN, CDR2 SYDVKM. For the CDR3, the DNA is TGTGCCAGCAGTTTGACAGGGCCCGGAAACACCATATATTTT. It yields the protein CASSLTGPGNTIYF.

The V gene is TRBV4-2, the J gene TRBJ2-1; 7 positions agree with TRBD1. This CDR3 contains 16 residues. The V gene's germline CDR1 is LGHNA and CDR2 YNFKEQ. The V and J ends lost 1 base and 9 bases, in that order; junction bases with no gene match: 12. The CDR3 sequence is CASSQVGAAGGREQFF. In DNA form, the CDR3 reads TGTGCCAGCAGCCAAGTGGGCGCGGCAGGGGGTCGTGAGCAGTTCTTC.

V usage is TRBV9 and J usage is TRBJ2-1; 14 bases agree with TRBD2. The ends lost 3 bases at V and 7 bases at J; junction bases unmatched: 6. The CDR3 runs 16 residues. Germline CDR1 reads SGDLS; CDR2 reads YYNGEE. CDR3 sequence: CASSASGLAGVNEQFF. Here the CDR3 DNA reads TGTGCCAGCAGCGCCTCGGGACTAGCGGGAGTAAATGAGCAGTTCTTC.

The genes are TRBV28 and TRBJ2-7, with D perhaps matching TRBD2 (6 bases). Trimming took 8 bases from V and 5 from J, leaving 16 bases between them. Germline-derived CDR1 and CDR2 are MDHEN and SYDVKM. CDR3 length: 13 amino acids. The CDR3 nucleotides read TGTGCCAGCCAGACCGGGAGTAGAAACGAGCAGTACTTC. It encodes CASQTGSRNEQYF.

The chain joins TRBV5-1 to TRBJ2-7; D not resolved. The CDR3 has 14 residues. The germline V gene has CDR1 SGHRS and CDR2 YFSETQ. V was shortened by 5 bases and J by 2 bases, with 14 bases between the two germline ends. The CDR3 region has the DNA TGCGCCAGCAGGGGATTTACAAGACCCTACGAGCAGTACTTC. Amino acids: CASRGFTRPYEQYF.

This chain connects TRBV11-3 to TRBJ2-2; 14 bases match TRBD2. Trimming at V came to 0 bases and at J to 4 bases, leaving 10 bases not matched to a gene. The CDR3 is made up of 20 amino acids. Germline lookup yields CDR1 SGHNT and CDR2 YENEEA. The CDR3 reads CASSLEGRLAGGPSTGELFF. For the CDR3, the DNA is TGTGCCAGCAGCTTAGAAGGCCGACTAGCGGGAGGGCCGAGCACCGGGGAGCTGTTTTTT.